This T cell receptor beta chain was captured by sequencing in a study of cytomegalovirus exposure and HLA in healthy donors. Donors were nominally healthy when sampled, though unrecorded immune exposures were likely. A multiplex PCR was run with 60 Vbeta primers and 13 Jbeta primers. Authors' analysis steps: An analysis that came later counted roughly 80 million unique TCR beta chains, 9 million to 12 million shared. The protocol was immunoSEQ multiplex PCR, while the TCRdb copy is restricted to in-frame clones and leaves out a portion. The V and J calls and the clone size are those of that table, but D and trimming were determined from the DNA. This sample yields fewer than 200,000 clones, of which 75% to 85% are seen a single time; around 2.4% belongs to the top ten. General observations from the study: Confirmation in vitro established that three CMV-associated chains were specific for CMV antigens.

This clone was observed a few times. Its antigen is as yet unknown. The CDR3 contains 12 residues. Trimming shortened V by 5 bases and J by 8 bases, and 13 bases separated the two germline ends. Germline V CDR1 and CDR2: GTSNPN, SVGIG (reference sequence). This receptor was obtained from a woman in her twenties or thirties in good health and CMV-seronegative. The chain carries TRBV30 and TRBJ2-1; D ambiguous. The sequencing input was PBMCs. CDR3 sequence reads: CAWAPYLHEQFF. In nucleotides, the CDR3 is TGTGCCTGGGCACCCTACTTGCATGAGCAGTTCTTC.